A single sample gave rise to the 2 T cell receptor beta chains below, sequenced in a study of T cell responses to AZD1222 COVID-19 vaccine. Profiled with immunoSEQ multiplex PCR; TCRdb holds only in-frame clones, not every one. The data contain more than 150,000 clones, around 85% of them singletons. The sequenced sample was peripheral blood, obtained after recovery from COVID-19. The receptors derive from an adult who had recovered from COVID-19.

The V gene is TRBV5-1, the J gene TRBJ1-6, with D tentatively TRBD1 (6 bases). CDR3 length: 14 amino acids. With 6 bases removed from V and 3 bases from J, the gap between germline ends came to 10 bases. The germline V gene encodes CDR1 SGHRS and CDR2 YFSETQ. The CDR3 bases are TGCGCCAGCAAAGGACAGAGCTATAATTCACCCCTCCACTTT. Encoded protein: CASKGQSYNSPLHF.

The chain couples TRBV29-1 to TRBJ1-1, with D hard to call. Germline CDR1 and CDR2: SQVTM and ANQGSEA. Trimming removed 2 bases at V and 4 bases at J, with 17 bases between. CDR3 length: 15 residues. This CDR3 is CSVESGWAMGTEAFF. CDR3 DNA: TGCAGCGTTGAATCGGGGTGGGCGATGGGCACTGAAGCTTTCTTT.